This T cell receptor beta chain appears in the sequencing data of a study of T-cell memory formation after mild COVID-19. On the study more broadly: TCR clusters showed largely donor specificity.

Whole-study findings and limits: Those CD4+ clones that contracted were mainly in CM and EM (CD8+ ones in EMRA).

This CDR3 has 15 residues. J was trimmed by 5 bases and V by 4 bases; bases with no gene match: 9. In germline, CDR1 is DFQATT, CDR2 SNEGSKA (reference sequence). TCRalpha and TCRbeta libraries used 5'RACE with constant-segment primers and UMIs. Using its own MiXCR run on the 5' RACE reads, TCRdb lists one record per CDR3 protein. The profile shows around 450,000 distinct CDR3 sequences, roughly 20% of them singletons. In the case of this clonotype: Its specificity is not known.

Sequencing used PBMCs or a T cell subset sorted from them (not recorded which). This clonotype was obtained from an adult woman who had mild COVID-19 (a few samples of this study predate the infection). Cell type and time point are not known. The chain joins TRBV20-1 to TRBJ1-1; 11 positions match TRBD1. As DNA, the CDR3 is TGCAGTGCTAAGGGAAGGACAGGGGGCTGGACTGAAGCTTTCTTT. It yields the protein CSAKGRTGGWTEAFF.